Sequencing of this T cell receptor beta chain was carried out in a study of blood T cell repertoires in COVID-19. J gave up 14 bases and V 5 bases, and 10 bases lay outside the gene matches. The CDR3 length is 13 residues. The germline V gene has CDR1 MDHEN and CDR2 SYDVKM. Sequencing was performed with immunoSEQ multiplex PCR; in TCRdb, only in-frame clones are kept and a portion is missing. The sample consists of about 160,000 clones, under 85% of them appearing once. The sequenced sample was peripheral blood. The chain carries TRBV28 and TRBJ2-3, with 10 nucleotides matching TRBD1. The sequence came from a man older than 75 with COVID-19, enrolled during active disease. This CDR3 is CASSPADRGPLYF. The CDR3 nucleotides read TGTGCCAGCAGTCCTGCCGACAGGGGGCCTCTGTATTTT.